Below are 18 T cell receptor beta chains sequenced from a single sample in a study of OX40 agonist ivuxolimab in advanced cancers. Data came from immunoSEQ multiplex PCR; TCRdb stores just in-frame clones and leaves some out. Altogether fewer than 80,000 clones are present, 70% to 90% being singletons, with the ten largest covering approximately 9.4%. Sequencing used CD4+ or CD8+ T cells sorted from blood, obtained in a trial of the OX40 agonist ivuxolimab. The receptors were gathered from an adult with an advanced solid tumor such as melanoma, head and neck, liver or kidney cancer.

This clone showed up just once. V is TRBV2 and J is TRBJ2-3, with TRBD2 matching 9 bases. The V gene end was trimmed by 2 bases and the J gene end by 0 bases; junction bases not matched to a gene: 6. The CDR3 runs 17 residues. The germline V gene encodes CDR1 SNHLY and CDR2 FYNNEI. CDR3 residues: CASSEFSGRTSTDTQYF. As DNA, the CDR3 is TGTGCCAGCAGTGAATTCAGCGGGAGGACTAGCACAGATACGCAGTATTTT.

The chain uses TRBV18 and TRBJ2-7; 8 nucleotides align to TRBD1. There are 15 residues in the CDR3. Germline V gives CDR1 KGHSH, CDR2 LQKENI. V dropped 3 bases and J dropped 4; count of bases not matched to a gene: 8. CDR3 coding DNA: TGTGCCAGCTCACCCCAATCTGGACAGGGTTACGAGCAGTACTTC. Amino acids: CASSPQSGQGYEQYF.

CDR3 DNA sequence: TGCGCCAGCAGCCGCGGCCGGGACGGGACCTACGAGCAGTACTTC. Amino acids: CASSRGRDGTYEQYF. The chain is built from TRBV5-1 and TRBJ2-5, with D tentatively TRBD1 or TRBD2 (5 bases each). TRBJ2-7 matches the DNA end more closely, so the J call is doubtful. CDR1 and CDR2 (germline): SGHRS, YFSETQ. This CDR3 is 15 amino acids long.

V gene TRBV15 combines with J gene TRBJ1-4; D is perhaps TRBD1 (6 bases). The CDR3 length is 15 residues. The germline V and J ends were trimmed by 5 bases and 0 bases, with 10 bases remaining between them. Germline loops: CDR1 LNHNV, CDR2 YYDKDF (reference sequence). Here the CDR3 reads CATSFRGTTNEKLFF. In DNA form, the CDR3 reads TGTGCCACCAGCTTTAGGGGGACAACTAATGAAAAACTGTTTTTT. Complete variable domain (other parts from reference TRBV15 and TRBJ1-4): DAMVIQNPRYQVTQFGKPVTLSCSQTLNHNVMYWYQQKSSQAPKLLFHYYDKDFNNEADTPDNFQSRRPNTSFCFLDIRSPGLGDTAMYLCATSFRGTTNEKLFFGSGTQLSVL.

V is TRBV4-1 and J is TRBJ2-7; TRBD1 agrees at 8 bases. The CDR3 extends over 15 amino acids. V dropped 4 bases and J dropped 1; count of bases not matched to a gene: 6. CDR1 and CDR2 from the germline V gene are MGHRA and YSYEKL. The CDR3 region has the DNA TGCGCCAGCAGCCCTGGACAGGGTTGGTCCTACGAGCAGTACTTC. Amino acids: CASSPGQGWSYEQYF.

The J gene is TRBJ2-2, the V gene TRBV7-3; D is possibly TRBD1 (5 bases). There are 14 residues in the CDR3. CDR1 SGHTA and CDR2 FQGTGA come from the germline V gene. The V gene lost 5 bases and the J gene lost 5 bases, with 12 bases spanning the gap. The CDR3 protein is CASSTKTVTGELFF. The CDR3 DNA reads TGTGCCAGCAGCACAAAGACAGTAACCGGGGAGCTGTTTTTT.

The CDR3 region is CASSLREGDYEQYF. The CDR3 DNA sequence: TGTGCCAGCAGCTTGCGGGAGGGTGACTACGAGCAGTACTTC. V usage is TRBV5-6 and J usage is TRBJ2-5; 8 bases map to TRBD2. Matching the DNA end better, TRBJ2-7 makes the J call doubtful. The CDR3 runs 14 residues. Germline V gene lookup returns CDR1 SGHDT and CDR2 YYEEEE.

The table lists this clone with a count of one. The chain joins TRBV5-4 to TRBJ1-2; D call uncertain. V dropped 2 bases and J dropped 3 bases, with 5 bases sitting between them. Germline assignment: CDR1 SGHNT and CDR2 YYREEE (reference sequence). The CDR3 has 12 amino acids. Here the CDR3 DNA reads TGTGCCAGCAGCTTTCACGACTATGGCTACACCTTC. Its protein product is CASSFHDYGYTF.

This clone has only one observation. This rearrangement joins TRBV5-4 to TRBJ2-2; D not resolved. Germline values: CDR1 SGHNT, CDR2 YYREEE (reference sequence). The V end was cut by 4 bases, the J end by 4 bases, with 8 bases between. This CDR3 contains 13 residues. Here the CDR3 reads CASSPTSTGELFF. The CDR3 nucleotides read TGTGCCAGCAGCCCGACGTCCACCGGGGAGCTGTTTTTT. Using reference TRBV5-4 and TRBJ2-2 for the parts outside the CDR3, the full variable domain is ETGVTQSPTHLIKTRGQQVTLRCSSQSGHNTVSWYQQALGQGPQFIFQYYREEENGRGNFPPRFSGLQFPNYSSELNVNALELDDSALYLCASSPTSTGELFFGEGSRLTVL.

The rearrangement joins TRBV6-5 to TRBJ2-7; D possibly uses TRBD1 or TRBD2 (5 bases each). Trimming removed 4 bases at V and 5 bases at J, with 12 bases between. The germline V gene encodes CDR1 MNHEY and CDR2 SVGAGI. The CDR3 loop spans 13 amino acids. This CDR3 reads CASSSRGDDEQYF. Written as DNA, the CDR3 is TGTGCCAGCAGTTCTCGAGGGGATGACGAGCAGTACTTC.

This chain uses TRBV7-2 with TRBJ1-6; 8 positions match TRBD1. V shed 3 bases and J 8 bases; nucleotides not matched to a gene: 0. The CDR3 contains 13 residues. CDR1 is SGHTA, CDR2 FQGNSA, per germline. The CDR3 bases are TGTGCCAGCAGCTTGGACAGGGATTCACCCCTCCACTTT. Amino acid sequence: CASSLDRDSPLHF.

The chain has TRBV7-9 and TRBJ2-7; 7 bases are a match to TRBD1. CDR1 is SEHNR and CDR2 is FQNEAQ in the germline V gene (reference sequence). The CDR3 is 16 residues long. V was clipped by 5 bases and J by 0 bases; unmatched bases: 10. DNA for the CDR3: TGTGCCAGCAGCCCCTCCCTCCGACAGGGCTCCTACGAGCAGTACTTC. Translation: CASSPSLRQGSYEQYF.

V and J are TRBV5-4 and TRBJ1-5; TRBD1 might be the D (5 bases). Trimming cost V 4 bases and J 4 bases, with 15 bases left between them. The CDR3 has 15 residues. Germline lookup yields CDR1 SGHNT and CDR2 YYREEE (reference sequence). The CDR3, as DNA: TGTGCCAGCAGCGTGGGTCCGGAGGGGAATCAGCCCCAGCATTTT. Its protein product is CASSVGPEGNQPQHF.

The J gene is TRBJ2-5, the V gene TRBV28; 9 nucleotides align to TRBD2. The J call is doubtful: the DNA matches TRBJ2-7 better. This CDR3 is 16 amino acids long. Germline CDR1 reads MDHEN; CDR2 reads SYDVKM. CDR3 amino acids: CASRMATSGRLYEQYF. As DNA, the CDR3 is TGTGCCAGCAGGATGGCGACTAGCGGACGACTGTACGAGCAGTACTTC.

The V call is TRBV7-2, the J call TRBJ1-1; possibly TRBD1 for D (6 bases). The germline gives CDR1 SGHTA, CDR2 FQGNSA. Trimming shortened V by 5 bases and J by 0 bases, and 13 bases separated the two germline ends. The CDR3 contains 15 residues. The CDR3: CASSPGGTMNTEAFF. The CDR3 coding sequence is TGTGCCAGCAGCCCCGGGGGCACTATGAACACTGAAGCTTTCTTT.

The DNA for the CDR3 is TGCGCCAGCAGCTTGGAGGCTAGCGCCCCGCAGTACTTC. As protein: CASSLEASAPQYF. The genes are TRBV5-1 and TRBJ2-7, with D tentatively TRBD2 (6 bases). The V gene lost 0 bases and the J gene lost 9 bases, with 13 bases spanning the gap. The germline gives CDR1 SGHRS, CDR2 YFSETQ. CDR3 length: 13 amino acids.

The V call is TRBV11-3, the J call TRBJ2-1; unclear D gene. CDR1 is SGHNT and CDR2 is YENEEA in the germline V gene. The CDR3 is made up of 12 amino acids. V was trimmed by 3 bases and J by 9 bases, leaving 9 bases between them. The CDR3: CASSFRAAEQFF. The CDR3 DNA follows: TGTGCCAGCAGCTTCCGCGCCGCTGAGCAGTTCTTC.

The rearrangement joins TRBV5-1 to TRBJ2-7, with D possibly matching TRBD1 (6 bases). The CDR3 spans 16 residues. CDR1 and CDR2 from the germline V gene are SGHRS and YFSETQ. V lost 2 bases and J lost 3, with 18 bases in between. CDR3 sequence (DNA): TGCGCCAGCAGCTTATTGGGTGGTCAGGGGTTCTACGAGCAGTACTTC. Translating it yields CASSLLGGQGFYEQYF.